This TCR beta chain derives from a study of blood T cell repertoires in COVID-19. This table comes from immunoSEQ multiplex PCR, and its TCRdb copy is limited to in-frame clones, with some not included. The sample records approximately 120,000 clones, about 77% being singletons. This CDR3 has 19 residues. The V gene is TRBV12-1, the J gene TRBJ1-5; the D segment call TRBD1 is taken from the table without a DNA check. TRBV12-1 is an annotated pseudogene. Sequencing used peripheral blood. The sequence was obtained from a man older than 75 with acute or convalescent COVID-19. The CDR3 spells CASSFEGLQGGLSNQPQHF. The CDR3 bases are TGTGCCAGCAGCTTTGAAGGCCTTCAGGGGGGCTTAAGCAATCAGCCCCAGCATTTT.